A single sample is the source of the 9 T cell receptor beta chains below, sequenced in a study of cytomegalovirus exposure and HLA in healthy donors. Researchers ran the PCR with 60 Vbeta and 13 Jbeta primers. Generated by immunoSEQ multiplex PCR, the TCRdb table keeps only in-frame clones and is missing some. The sample lists about 130,000 clones, roughly 71% occurring once. Input material: PBMCs. These receptors all come from a woman between 50 and 59 years old in good health and CMV-seropositive.

This clone has just a few counts. The CDR3 is CARTGGGSNEQYF. DNA for the CDR3: TGCGCCAGGACGGGGGGGGGCTCGAACGAGCAGTACTTC. The chain combines TRBV4-3 with TRBJ2-7; TRBD2 agrees at 8 bases. With V trimmed by 9 bases and J by 5 bases, 9 bases remained unmatched. Germline-derived CDR1 and CDR2 are LGHNA and YSLEER. The CDR3 loop spans 13 amino acids.

The genes are TRBV4-1 and TRBJ1-2, with TRBD1 matching 10 bases. Trimming cost V 3 bases and J 5 bases; bases outside gene matches: 0. The CDR3 loop spans 13 amino acids. Germline-derived CDR1 and CDR2 are MGHRA and YSYEKL. The CDR3 DNA is TGCGCCAGCAGCCAGGGACAGGGGTATGGCTACACCTTC. Translated: CASSQGQGYGYTF.

The chain links TRBV6-6 to TRBJ1-6; weak D call: TRBD1 (5 bases). The germline CDR1 and CDR2 sequences are MNHNY and SVGAGI (reference sequence). The CDR3 totals 16 residues. The V and J ends lost 7 bases and 9 bases respectively, with 22 bases between them. CDR3 sequence: CASINSAGGRGSPLHF. As DNA, the CDR3 is TGTGCCAGCATTAACTCGGCGGGGGGTAGAGGTTCACCCCTCCACTTT.

The chain couples TRBV5-1 to TRBJ1-4; TRBD1 agrees at 9 bases. There are 14 residues in the CDR3. With 1 base clipped from V and 8 bases from J, the junction kept 3 bases outside the gene matches. CDR1 SGHRS and CDR2 YFSETQ come from the germline V gene. In DNA form, the CDR3 reads TGCGCCAGCAGCTTGAACAGGGGGCTGGAAAAACTGTTTTTT. It encodes CASSLNRGLEKLFF. The full variable domain, with the rest looked up from reference TRBV5-1 and TRBJ1-4, is KAGVTQTPRYLIKTRGQQVTLSCSPISGHRSVSWYQQTPGQGLQFLFEYFSETQRNKGNFPGRFSGRQFSNSRSEMNVSTLELGDSALYLCASSLNRGLEKLFFGSGTQLSVL.

The CDR3 spells CASSPKGTGGTDTQYF. Written as DNA, the CDR3 is TGTGCCAGCAGCCCCAAGGGGACAGGGGGGACGGATACGCAGTATTTT. J is TRBJ2-3 and V is TRBV7-2; TRBD1 matches at 11 bases. The length of the CDR3 is 16 residues. With V trimmed by 5 bases and J by 6 bases, 10 bases remained unmatched. Germline V CDR1 and CDR2: SGHTA, FQGNSA.

This rearrangement joins TRBV11-3 to TRBJ2-7, with D perhaps matching TRBD2 (5 bases). Trimming stripped 2 bases from V and 7 bases from J, with 9 bases between. The CDR3 is 12 residues long. Germline CDR1 and CDR2: SGHNT and YENEEA. CDR3: CASSLFSGEQYF. The CDR3 DNA sequence: TGTGCCAGCAGCTTATTTTCGGGGGAGCAGTACTTC.

This clone was observed once. The chain combines TRBV5-8 with TRBJ2-1; TRBD2 matches at 8 bases. From germline, CDR1 is SGHTS and CDR2 YDEGEE. With V trimmed by 2 bases and J by 3 bases, 7 bases remained unmatched. The CDR3 has 16 residues. The CDR3 sequence is CASSFGGGTFYNEQFF. CDR3 DNA: TGTGCCAGCAGCTTCGGCGGGGGGACGTTCTACAATGAGCAGTTCTTC.

This clone was observed once. The V call is TRBV19, the J call TRBJ2-1; 10 nucleotides align to TRBD2. After removal of 4 bases from V and 6 bases from J, the junction contained 3 bases not matched to a gene. CDR1 LNHDA and CDR2 SQIVND come from the germline V gene (reference sequence). There are 14 residues in the CDR3. The CDR3 reads CASSKRGGGNEQFF. The CDR3, as DNA: TGTGCCAGTAGTAAGCGGGGGGGCGGCAATGAGCAGTTCTTC.

V gene TRBV2 combines with J gene TRBJ2-5; tentatively, D is TRBD2 (6 bases). The tail of the sequence fits TRBJ2-7 better, so the J call may be wrong. CDR1 and CDR2 from the germline V gene are SNHLY and FYNNEI. The CDR3 is 12 amino acids. In DNA form, the CDR3 reads TGTGCCACAGGGACTTCCCCCTACGAGCAGTACTTC. It encodes CATGTSPYEQYF.